The T cell receptor (beta chain) described here comes from a study of OX40 agonist ivuxolimab in advanced cancers. Study-wide points: Clonal expansion was among the lowest in partial responders at 0.1-3.0 mg/kg, especially CD8+. Relative to CD4+, CD8+ T cells held more expanded clones on average.

Baseline was the first blood sampling point, followed by cycle 4 day 1 and cycle 7 day 1. Sequenced by immunoSEQ multiplex PCR; TCRdb stores in-frame clones only, minus some. The profile shows about 20,000 clones, about four fifths of them singletons. The CDR3 consists of 14 residues. CDR1 is MNHEY, CDR2 SMNVEV, per germline (reference sequence). V was pared by 2 bases and J by 7 bases, with 9 bases between. Remarks on this clone: What it binds is unknown.

The sample consisted of CD4+ or CD8+ T cells sorted from blood, taken in a trial of the OX40 agonist ivuxolimab. The rearrangement joins TRBV27 to TRBJ1-6; TRBD1 might be the D (6 bases). The sequence was obtained from an adult with an advanced solid tumor such as melanoma, head and neck, liver or kidney cancer. In DNA, the CDR3 is TGTGCCAGCAGTTTAAGGACAGAGAATTCACCCCTCCACTTT. As protein: CASSLRTENSPLHF.